A selection of T cell receptor beta chains follows, all from one sample in a study of CXCR3-negative and CXCR3-positive naive CD8 T cells. TCRdb reanalyzed the 5' RACE reads and collapses them to one entry per CDR3 protein, without DNA. The sample totals 120,000 or so distinct CDR3 sequences; its top ten clones hold roughly 0.59%. Sample: naive CXCR3+ CD8+ T cells from blood. Receptor source: a human donor in good health. Some clones in this sample may be carry-over from other donors' samples. CDR3s include the opening cysteine and the closing phenylalanine or tryptophan.

J gene,V gene,CDR3 length,CDR3 protein
TRBJ2-2,TRBV12-3/TRBV12-4,15,CASSLWGLGTGELFF
TRBJ1-1,TRBV30,12,CTWGGGNTEAFF
TRBJ2-7,TRBV7-9,13,CASSPSGADEQYF
TRBJ2-7,TRBV28,17,CASSLPPGLAGVYEQYF
TRBJ1-4,TRBV7-9,15,CASSTTGVYGEKLFF
TRBJ2-1,TRBV7-9,13,CASSPSAYNEQFF
TRBJ1-1,TRBV29-1,17,CSVDGSPPWGTAVSAFF
TRBJ2-1,TRBV4-2,16,CASSRSGTGSYNEQFF
TRBJ2-7,TRBV27,13,CASSWRQGYEQYF
TRBJ2-7,TRBV20-1,16,CSARDPTSGIPWEQYF
TRBJ1-1,TRBV5-1,16,CASNPFFSGGDTEAFF
TRBJ1-2,TRBV10-3,12,CANQGSNYGYTF
TRBJ2-7,TRBV5-1,16,CASSLAQGPSSYEQYF
TRBJ2-3,TRBV6-6,14,CASSPPGGDYTQYF
TRBJ1-2,TRBV4-1,16,CASSHPERQGAGGYTF
TRBJ1-1,TRBV29-1,11,CSLSGGTEAFF
TRBJ2-7,TRBV20-1,15,CSASLPGLAAYEQYF
TRBJ1-2,TRBV29-1,12,CSVVRRSGGYTF
TRBJ2-1,TRBV4-3,16,CASSEAGTVLYNEQFF
TRBJ1-2,TRBV11-2,16,CASSPPRGGANYGYTF
TRBJ2-7,TRBV27,13,CASSFGTENEQYF
TRBJ1-1,TRBV5-1,14,CASSLRGLDTEAFF
TRBJ1-2,TRBV7-9,12,CASTDRSYGYTF
TRBJ1-5,TRBV19,14,CASSIDLENQPQHF
TRBJ2-7,TRBV7-2,14,CASSLEAVSYEQYF
TRBJ1-4,TRBV10-3,12,CAISEGSEKLFF